This is a list of T cell receptor beta chains from one sample in a study of blood T cell repertoires in COVID-19. TCRdb's table, derived via immunoSEQ multiplex PCR, lists solely in-frame clones and lacks some. The sample has more than 250,000 clones, around 88% seen once. The sample was PBMCs or T cells enriched from blood (not recorded which). These receptors were obtained from a woman in her thirties or forties with acute COVID-19. Both conserved end residues are part of each CDR3. Each record gives: clone size, V gene, D gene, J gene, CDR3 DNA, CDR3 protein. D genes are given only for firm matches. A row's size may be missing; if present it is once, few, many or a size class.

NA	TRBV5-1	TRBD1	TRBJ1-1	TGCGCCAGCAGCACGGGACAGGGTGCTCCTGAAGCTTTCTTT	CASSTGQGAPEAFF
NA	TRBV19	NA	TRBJ2-1	TGTGCCAGTAGTGAAGAAACGGGACTCCCGGACAATGAGCAGTTCTTC	CASSEETGLPDNEQFF
NA	TRBV30	NA	TRBJ2-1	TGTGCCTACCGGGGGTTAACTTCCTACAATGAGCAGTTCTTC	CAYRGLTSYNEQFF
NA	TRBV6-6	TRBD1	TRBJ1-6	TGTGCCAGCCAATACGACAGGGATTCACCCCTCCACTTT	CASQYDRDSPLHF
NA	TRBV18	NA	TRBJ2-2	TGTGCCAGCTCTAACCAAGGGGCCGGGGAGCTGTTTTTT	CASSNQGAGELFF
NA	TRBV9	NA	TRBJ2-5	TGTGCCAGCAGCCTGAGACCTTGGAGGACGGAGACCCAGTACTTC	CASSLRPWRTETQYF
NA	TRBV28	NA	TRBJ1-6	TGTGCCAGCAGTTTTAGGACAGCGAATTCACCCCTCCACTTT	CASSFRTANSPLHF
NA	TRBV19	TRBD1	TRBJ1-3	TGTGCCAGTAACAGGGGGCCGGGAAACACCATATATTTT	CASNRGPGNTIYF
NA	TRBV5-1	TRBD2	TRBJ2-3	TGCGCCAGCAGCTTAGGACTAGCGGGAGTCGAGGCAGATACGCAGTATTTT	CASSLGLAGVEADTQYF
NA	TRBV3-1/TRBV3-2	NA	TRBJ1-1	TGTGCCAGCAGCCAAATCTTTCCACAGAACACTGAAGCTTTCTTT	CASSQIFPQNTEAFF
NA	TRBV2	NA	TRBJ2-7	TGTGCCAGCCAGAGGTACGGCTACGAGCAGTACTTC	CASQRYGYEQYF
NA	TRBV7-2	NA	TRBJ2-5	TGTGCCAGCAGCTCCCATGGTGGACAGCAGGAGACCCAGTACTTC	CASSSHGGQQETQYF
NA	TRBV10-3	TRBD2	TRBJ2-2	TGTGCCATCAGCCCGACTAGCGGGACCCCCGGGGAGCTGTTTTTT	CAISPTSGTPGELFF
NA	TRBV6-5	NA	TRBJ1-4	TGTGCCAGCAGACTTAATGAAAAACTGTTTTTT	CASRLNEKLFF
NA	TRBV5-1	NA	TRBJ1-1	TGCGCCAGCAGCTTGGTATCCCTGAACACTGAAGCTTTCTTT	CASSLVSLNTEAFF
NA	TRBV30	NA	TRBJ2-5	TGTGCCTGGGGGGGGGCCGAGACCCAGTACTTC	CAWGGAETQYF
NA	TRBV7-9	TRBD2	TRBJ2-3	TGTGCCAGCAGCTTAGCAGCGGGAGGGCGGGGAGGCACAGATACGCAGTATTTT	CASSLAAGGRGGTDTQYF
NA	TRBV6-5	NA	TRBJ2-5	TGTGCCTCAAAAGGAGGCTCGAGGGAGACCCAGTACTTC	CASKGGSRETQYF
NA	TRBV7-2	NA	TRBJ1-1	TGTGCCAGCACCCCGAGCTATGAAGCTTTCTTT	CASTPSYEAFF
NA	TRBV6-5	NA	TRBJ1-1	TGTGCCAGCAGCGCCGGGTGGGACACTGAAGCTTTCTTT	CASSAGWDTEAFF
NA	TRBV6-2/TRBV6-3	NA	TRBJ2-1	TGTGCCAGCAGTTACGCGGCTCAGATCTACAATGAGCAGTTCTTC	CASSYAAQIYNEQFF
NA	TRBV10-3	NA	TRBJ2-3	TGTGCCATCAGGCAGTTTCCAGATACGCAGTATTTT	CAIRQFPDTQYF
NA	TRBV12-3/TRBV12-4	NA	TRBJ1-2	TGTGCCAGCAGTTTGGCGGCACAATATGGCTACACCTTC	CASSLAAQYGYTF
few	TRBV4-2	NA	TRBJ2-1	TGTGCCAGCGAAGTCGGCAATGAGCAGTTCTTC	CASEVGNEQFF
few	TRBV6-5	NA	TRBJ1-2	TGTGCCAGCACCGCCGACAGGCACTATGGCTACACCTTC	CASTADRHYGYTF
NA	TRBV14	TRBD1	TRBJ2-2	TGTGCCAGCAGCCAAGGACACAGGGGTGACACCGGGGAGCTGTTTTTT	CASSQGHRGDTGELFF
NA	TRBV7-9	NA	TRBJ2-1	TGTGCCAGCAGCTTAGCGCCGAGCATGCTTGAGCAGTTCTTC	CASSLAPSMLEQFF
NA	TRBV12-3/TRBV12-4	TRBD2	TRBJ2-1	TGTGCCACCGGGACTAGCGGTTACAATGAGCAGTTCTTC	CATGTSGYNEQFF
NA	TRBV6-5	TRBD2	TRBJ2-1	TGTGCCACCCAAGCGGGAGCGCTCTCCTACAATGAGCAGTTCTTC	CATQAGALSYNEQFF
NA	TRBV18	NA	TRBJ1-1	TGTGCCAGCTCACCAGGTCTTATGTTCGGCACTGAAGCTTTCTTT	CASSPGLMFGTEAFF
NA	TRBV6-6	TRBD1	TRBJ1-5	TGTGCCAGCAGTCTACAGGGGGGGGGTCAGCCCCAGCATTTT	CASSLQGGGQPQHF
NA	TRBV12-3/TRBV12-4	NA	TRBJ2-3	TGTGCCAGCGGGGGACTCACAGATACGCAGTATTTT	CASGGLTDTQYF
NA	TRBV9	TRBD2	TRBJ2-5	TGTGCCAGCAGCGTAGCCCCAGCGGGGGACCAAGAGACCCAGTACTTC	CASSVAPAGDQETQYF
NA	TRBV7-9	NA	TRBJ1-5	TGTGCCAGCAGCTTAGAGGGATCGGGGGGTTACCAGCCCCAGCATTTT	CASSLEGSGGYQPQHF
NA	TRBV5-4	TRBD2	TRBJ2-3	TGTGCCAGCAGCTTGAGGGGGACTAGCCTTAGCACAGATACGCAGTATTTT	CASSLRGTSLSTDTQYF
NA	TRBV5-1	TRBD2	TRBJ2-7	TGCGCCAGCAGCTCGGGAGCGGGAAGCTCCTACGAGCAGTACTTC	CASSSGAGSSYEQYF
NA	TRBV5-6	TRBD1	TRBJ1-1	TGTGCCAGCAGCATTACAGGGGAAGGCACTGAAGCTTTCTTT	CASSITGEGTEAFF
few	TRBV10-1	NA	TRBJ2-6	TGCGCCAGCAGTGAGTACATCAGGGTAGCCCCTGGGGCCAACGTCCTGACTTTC	CASSEYIRVAPGANVLTF
NA	TRBV7-2	TRBD2	TRBJ2-5	TGTGCCAGCAGCTTAGAGGAAGCGGGAGGTCAAGAGACCCAGTACTTC	CASSLEEAGGQETQYF
once	TRBV2	NA	TRBJ2-3	TGTGCCAGCGCACTACAGAGGGAGACGCAGTATTTT	CASALQRETQYF
NA	TRBV28	TRBD1	TRBJ2-7	TGTGCCAGCAGCAGGGACAGGGGGCGTGAGCAGTACTTC	CASSRDRGREQYF
NA	TRBV18	NA	TRBJ2-7	TGTGCCAGCTCACCAGACTTATCCTACGAGCAGTACTTC	CASSPDLSYEQYF
NA	TRBV10-3	TRBD1	TRBJ1-5	TGTGCCATCAGTACGACAGGGAATCAGCCCCAGCATTTT	CAISTTGNQPQHF